This T cell receptor (beta chain) was sequenced during a study of T cells in Graves' hyperthyroidism and ophthalmopathy. Broader study findings: Separation of ophthalmopathy from stable hyperthyroidism was achieved by a 13 V-J model.

This clonotype has at least ten counts. What it binds is unknown. Amplification of TCR beta CDR3 regions used RNA as the template. HTBI primers were employed in a first-round RT-PCR of the TCR CDR3. TCRdb processed the multiplex PCR reads anew with MiXCR; each CDR3 protein has one entry. The sample gives about 410,000 distinct CDR3 sequences, about 15% of which show up once; less than 20% is in the top ten. Trimming left V 2 bases short and J 2 bases short, with 10 bases between. The length of the CDR3 is 13 residues. Germline loops: CDR1 DFQATT, CDR2 SNEGSKA (reference sequence). Active moderate-to-severe ophthalmopathy, Clinical Activity Score at least 3, NOSPECS at least 4, under 3 months' duration. Lactation, pregnancy, other autoimmune disease or uncontrolled infection led to exclusion of patients.

Sample: blood. V is TRBV20-1 and J is TRBJ2-7; D is possibly TRBD1 (5 bases). The sequence came from a woman aged 25 to 39 with Graves' ophthalmopathy. Here the CDR3 reads CSARRQGPYEQYF. In nucleotides, the CDR3 is TGCAGTGCTAGAAGGCAGGGCCCCTACGAGCAGTACTTC.